This entry describes one T cell receptor (beta chain). The antigen remains undetermined. This CDR3 is 16 amino acids long. CDR1 and CDR2 (germline): SGHVS, FQNEAQ. This record comes from a study of T cells expressing NK-cell markers. General study points: Of the CD8+ T cells in more than five donors, about 1.0-7.0% belonged to dominant NKG2C+ clonotypes. There remained a lack of clarity about HCMV specificity of expanded NKG2C+ T cell clones.

From its re-call of the 5' RACE reads, TCRdb lists each CDR3 protein once, without DNA. The sample table includes a few hundred thousand distinct CDR3 sequences. The sequenced sample consisted of blood T cells: a sorted CD56 or NKG2C T cell subset, CD4+ or CD8+ T cells, or bulk PBMC T cells (not recorded which). This clonotype originated in a man between 18 and 35 years old in good health. The chain carries TRBV7-8 and TRBJ2-5; checking the TCRdb D call of TRBD1 is not possible without DNA. Here the CDR3 reads CASSFLTGQGRETQYF.